The rows below give T cell receptor beta chains drawn from one sample of a study of T cells in localized non-small cell lung cancer. Assay used: immunoSEQ multiplex PCR; TCRdb lists only in-frame clones, some missing. The table records about 2,700 clones, around 25% of them present only once. The sequences come from lung tumor tissue, collected before any cancer treatment. The receptors derive from a male donor at least 60 years old with stage I lung adenocarcinoma. CDR3s include the opening cysteine and the closing phenylalanine or tryptophan. The D gene is left open where the match is weak. Rows may omit the clone size; those that give it use once, few, many or a size class.

J gene | D gene | clone size | CDR3 length | V gene | CDR3 protein | CDR3 DNA
TRBJ2-5 | NA | few | 14 | TRBV18 | CASSPPTVQETQYF | TGTGCCAGCTCACCACCGACAGTCCAAGAGACCCAGTACTTC
TRBJ2-3 | TRBD2 | NA | 17 | TRBV15 | CATSRDLLAASTDTQYF | TGTGCCACCAGCAGAGATCTCCTAGCGGCTAGCACAGATACGCAGTATTTT
TRBJ2-2 | NA | few | 16 | TRBV6-8 | CASSDSPRSNTGELFF | TGTGCCAGCAGTGACTCCCCTAGATCTAACACCGGGGAGCTGTTTTTT
TRBJ1-1 | NA | NA | 14 | TRBV6-8 | CASSSQGLGTEAFF | TGTGCCAGCAGCTCACAGGGTCTGGGCACTGAAGCTTTCTTT
TRBJ2-7 | NA | few | 14 | TRBV1 | CASSQALARYEQYF | TGCGCCAGCAGCCAAGCGCTAGCGAGGTACGAGCAGTACTTC
TRBJ2-5 | NA | few | 14 | TRBV5-1 | CASSPGSTQETQYF | TGCGCCAGCAGCCCCGGGAGCACCCAAGAGACCCAGTACTTC
TRBJ1-4 | NA | NA | 15 | TRBV5-1 | CASSRAQGSNEKLFF | TGCGCCAGCAGCCGAGCTCAGGGGTCTAATGAAAAACTGTTTTTT
TRBJ2-7 | TRBD2 | NA | 15 | TRBV6-8 | CASSVELAATYEQYF | TGTGCCAGCAGTGTGGAGCTAGCGGCTACCTACGAGCAGTACTTC
TRBJ2-5 | NA | few | 15 | TRBV9 | CASSLRGRPRETQYF | TGTGCCAGCAGCTTGAGAGGGCGTCCCCGGGAGACCCAGTACTTC
TRBJ2-7 | NA | NA | 14 | TRBV29-1 | CSVETPGGNYEQYF | TGCAGCGTTGAAACCCCAGGGGGGAACTACGAGCAGTACTTC
TRBJ2-3 | NA | NA | 12 | TRBV30 | CAWSVKTDTQYF | TGTGCCTGGAGTGTAAAGACAGATACGCAGTATTTT
TRBJ2-2 | NA | few | 14 | TRBV28 | CASRGQPNTGELFF | TGTGCCAGCCGGGGGCAGCCTAACACCGGGGAGCTGTTTTTT
TRBJ2-1 | NA | NA | 12 | TRBV30 | CAWRGLGDEQFF | TGTGCCTGGAGAGGTTTAGGTGATGAGCAGTTCTTC
TRBJ1-4 | NA | NA | 14 | TRBV11-3 | CASGNPATNEKLFF | TGTGCCAGCGGCAACCCTGCAACTAATGAAAAACTGTTTTTT
TRBJ2-3 | NA | NA | 16 | TRBV9 | CASSVEGGSTTDTQYF | TGTGCCAGCAGCGTAGAGGGGGGGTCCACCACAGATACGCAGTATTTT
TRBJ2-6 | NA | NA | 16 | TRBV5-1 | CASMFGRNSGANVLTF | TGCGCCAGCATGTTCGGCAGAAACTCTGGGGCCAACGTCCTGACTTTC
TRBJ2-5 | NA | few | 17 | TRBV9 | CASSVEPPDSYQETQYF | TGTGCCAGCAGCGTAGAGCCCCCGGACAGCTACCAAGAGACCCAGTACTTC
TRBJ2-7 | TRBD1 | NA | 13 | TRBV18 | CATRQGARDEQYF | TGTGCCACCCGACAGGGGGCTCGCGACGAGCAGTACTTC
TRBJ2-7 | NA | NA | 17 | TRBV19 | CASSIARGGDRAYEQYF | TGTGCCAGTAGTATCGCACGCGGGGGGGACAGGGCGTACGAGCAGTACTTC
TRBJ2-7 | NA | few | 14 | TRBV28 | CASRDGRAIYEQYF | TGTGCCAGCAGAGACGGACGGGCCATTTACGAGCAGTACTTC
TRBJ2-7 | NA | few | 15 | TRBV11-3 | CASKTSRDQFYEQYF | TGTGCCAGCAAGACGAGTAGGGATCAGTTCTACGAGCAGTACTTC
TRBJ1-1 | NA | few | 11 | TRBV6-7 | CASGRNTEAFF | TGTGCCAGCGGAAGGAACACTGAAGCTTTCTTT
TRBJ1-1 | NA | NA | 14 | TRBV15 | CATSRGGGNTEAFF | TGTGCCACCAGCAGAGGAGGGGGGAACACTGAAGCTTTCTTT
TRBJ1-1 | NA | NA | 14 | TRBV11-3 | CASSLYGMNTEAFF | TGTGCCAGCAGCTTATACGGGATGAACACTGAAGCTTTCTTT
TRBJ2-2 | TRBD2 | NA | 19 | TRBV4-1 | CASSPRPGGGSANTGELFF | TGCGCCAGCAGCCCTCGTCCTGGCGGGGGGAGCGCGAACACCGGGGAGCTGTTTTTT
TRBJ2-7 | NA | NA | 14 | TRBV19 | CADPRAVPTYEQYF | TGTGCCGACCCGAGGGCAGTCCCTACCTACGAGCAGTACTTC
TRBJ2-5 | TRBD2 | medium-sized | 14 | TRBV11-3 | CASSPGGVSETQYF | TGTGCCAGCAGCCCCGGGGGGGTGAGTGAGACCCAGTACTTC
TRBJ2-7 | NA | medium-sized | 15 | TRBV11-3 | CASSLGGPSSYEQYF | TGTGCCAGCAGCTTAGGGGGGCCGAGCTCCTACGAGCAGTACTTC
TRBJ2-2 | TRBD1 | NA | 18 | TRBV11-3 | CASSLPSFGTGSTGELFF | TGTGCCAGCAGCTTACCCTCCTTCGGGACAGGGAGCACCGGGGAGCTGTTTTTT
TRBJ2-7 | TRBD2 | few | 15 | TRBV29-1 | CSVEASGSNSYEQYF | TGCAGCGTTGAGGCTAGCGGGTCCAACTCCTACGAGCAGTACTTC
TRBJ1-5 | NA | medium-sized | 12 | TRBV6-8 | CASSESHQPQHF | TGTGCCAGCAGTGAGAGCCATCAGCCCCAGCATTTT
TRBJ2-2 | TRBD1 | NA | 14 | TRBV10-2 | CASRRGQGAGELFF | TGCGCCAGCAGGAGGGGACAGGGTGCCGGGGAGCTGTTTTTT
TRBJ1-5 | NA | NA | 12 | TRBV19 | CASSGSNQPQHF | TGTGCCAGTAGTGGCTCAAATCAGCCCCAGCATTTT
TRBJ2-5 | NA | few | 15 | TRBV6-8 | CASRLAQGVAETQYF | TGTGCCAGCAGACTTGCCCAAGGGGTTGCAGAGACCCAGTACTTC
TRBJ1-5 | NA | few | 15 | TRBV6-8 | CASSYSDGSNQPQHF | TGTGCCAGCAGTTACTCGGACGGTAGCAATCAGCCCCAGCATTTT
TRBJ1-4 | NA | NA | 16 | TRBV6-8 | CASSLGEGRVREKLFF | TGTGCCAGCAGTTTGGGAGAAGGAAGGGTTCGGGAAAAACTGTTTTTT
TRBJ1-4 | TRBD1 | few | 15 | TRBV19 | CASTAGDRENEKLFF | TGTGCCAGTACCGCCGGGGACAGGGAAAATGAAAAACTGTTTTTT
TRBJ2-5 | NA | NA | 14 | TRBV11-3 | CASSPRSSLETQYF | TGTGCCAGCAGCCCCCGGAGTAGCCTAGAGACCCAGTACTTC
TRBJ1-4 | NA | few | 12 | TRBV28 | CASRTTNEKLFF | TGTGCCAGCAGGACAACTAATGAAAAACTGTTTTTT
TRBJ2-7 | TRBD2 | NA | 17 | TRBV9 | CASSGPLGLAGEDEQYF | TGTGCCAGCAGCGGACCGTTGGGACTAGCGGGAGAGGACGAGCAGTACTTC
TRBJ1-1 | NA | NA | 15 | TRBV28 | CASSLTGRRNTEAFF | TGTGCCAGCAGTTTGACGGGACGGAGGAACACTGAAGCTTTCTTT
TRBJ1-5 | TRBD1 | NA | 17 | TRBV11-3 | CASSPKGAGYSNQPQHF | TGTGCCAGCAGCCCAAAGGGGGCTGGGTATAGCAATCAGCCCCAGCATTTT
TRBJ2-1 | TRBD1 | NA | 15 | TRBV6-8 | CASSGAGTGDNEQFF | TGTGCCAGCAGTGGAGCCGGGACAGGGGACAATGAGCAGTTCTTC
TRBJ2-1 | TRBD2 | NA | 15 | TRBV19 | CASRLSGRAYNEQFF | TGTGCCAGTAGACTAAGCGGGAGGGCCTACAATGAGCAGTTCTTC
TRBJ2-7 | TRBD1 | medium-sized | 15 | TRBV6-8 | CASSRPGTGDHEQYF | TGTGCCAGCAGTCGCCCCGGGACAGGGGACCACGAGCAGTACTTC
TRBJ1-1 | NA | NA | 15 | TRBV18 | CASSPPRGGDTEAFF | TGTGCCAGCTCACCACCGCGAGGGGGTGACACTGAAGCTTTCTTT
TRBJ2-7 | NA | medium-sized | 15 | TRBV9 | CASSVDNSPLEKQYF | TGTGCCAGCAGCGTAGATAACAGCCCCCTGGAGAAGCAGTACTTC
TRBJ2-7 | TRBD1 | few | 15 | TRBV11-3 | CASSTGTGVGNEQYF | TGTGCCAGCAGCACCGGGACAGGGGTAGGGAACGAGCAGTACTTC
TRBJ2-7 | NA | few | 12 | TRBV19 | CASSDREAEQYF | TGTGCCAGCTCCGACAGGGAGGCTGAGCAGTACTTC
TRBJ1-4 | NA | few | 14 | TRBV11-3 | CASSLGGVAEKLFF | TGTGCCAGCAGCTTAGGTGGGGTGGCTGAAAAACTGTTTTTT
TRBJ1-1 | TRBD1 | few | 13 | TRBV9 | CASSAGQTTEAFF | TGTGCCAGCAGCGCGGGACAGACCACTGAAGCTTTCTTT
TRBJ1-5 | NA | NA | 19 | TRBV7-5 | CASSLGPWTGKPSNQPQHF | TGTGCCAGCAGCTTAGGGCCTTGGACAGGGAAGCCGAGCAATCAGCCCCAGCATTTT
TRBJ2-7 | NA | few | 14 | TRBV28 | CASFDSLSSYEQYF | TGTGCCAGCTTCGACAGTTTGAGCTCCTACGAGCAGTACTTC
TRBJ2-1 | NA | NA | 15 | TRBV19 | CASSMDGRGYNEQFF | TGTGCCAGTAGTATGGACGGGAGAGGCTACAATGAGCAGTTCTTC
TRBJ2-1 | TRBD2 | once | 18 | TRBV5-1 | CASSFQPSGASSYNEQFF | TGCGCCAGCAGCTTCCAACCTAGCGGGGCTAGCTCCTACAATGAGCAGTTCTTC
TRBJ2-2 | NA | NA | 14 | TRBV11-3 | CASSLEWQGGELFF | TGTGCCAGCAGCTTAGAGTGGCAGGGCGGGGAGCTGTTTTTT
TRBJ2-7 | NA | NA | 14 | TRBV29-1 | CSVVSAGQFHEQYF | TGCAGCGTTGTCTCGGCAGGTCAGTTCCACGAGCAGTACTTC